The clone carrying this T cell receptor beta chain was picked up a small number of times. Sequenced by immunoSEQ multiplex PCR; TCRdb stores in-frame clones only, minus some. In the table there are 55,000 to 95,000 clones, approximately 94% of which are singletons. The data are from a study of T cell changes during pregnancy in multiple sclerosis. Trimming removed 3 bases from V and 2 bases from J, with 8 bases in between. The germline V gene encodes CDR1 SNHLY and CDR2 FYNNEI. This CDR3 has 14 amino acids. The TCR was taken from a female donor in good health, enrolled as a control in a pregnancy study. The sequencing used peripheral blood, collected in the second trimester of pregnancy. V gene TRBV2 combines with J gene TRBJ1-5; D may be TRBD1 (5 bases). The CDR3 here is CASSDQGGNQPQHF. CDR3 DNA sequence: TGTGCCAGCAGTGATCAAGGGGGCAATCAGCCCCAGCATTTT.